Described below is a single T cell receptor beta chain sequence and its context. Its target is not known. The repertoire was sequenced with immunoSEQ multiplex PCR; TCRdb's copy has only in-frame clones and lacks some. The data show 86,000 or so clones, 85% to 95% seen once. These data are taken from a study of T cell responses to AZD1222 COVID-19 vaccine. With 4 bases removed from V and 6 bases from J, the gap between germline ends came to 19 bases. The CDR3 has 16 residues. Per germline, CDR1 MNHEY and CDR2 SVGAGI. Second-dose intervals of approximately 4 or approximately 12 weeks were pooled. The study's findings and limits: Vaccination with two AZD1222 doses was followed by a rise in Spike-specific TCR breadth and depth. Baseline serostatus was positive in only six or seven AZD1222 recipients.

The receptor's source is an adult who received the AZD1222 COVID-19 vaccine. The chain joins TRBV6-5 to TRBJ1-5, with D unresolved. The material sequenced was peripheral blood, taken 28 days after the second AZD1222 dose. The CDR3: CASSSTGSGGSQPQHF. The CDR3, as DNA: TGTGCCAGCAGTTCCACTGGGTCAGGAGGGAGTCAGCCCCAGCATTTT.